These T cell receptor beta chains were read from a single sample in a study of T cells in Graves' hyperthyroidism and ophthalmopathy. One entry per CDR3 protein results from TCRdb running MiXCR on the multiplex PCR reads. This sample carries roughly 660,000 distinct CDR3 sequences, 17% of them seen once, and the ten largest clones take 15% to 18%. Sequenced material: blood. These receptors came from a man over 45 with Graves' hyperthyroidism. The CDR3 runs from the conserved cysteine through the conserved F or W. Expanded clones are given a class, and other clones once, few, many or no size at all.

clone_size: many; j_call: TRBJ2-7; v_call: TRBV28; cdr3_length: 15; cdr3_aa: CASSPNRATTYEQYF
clone_size: NA; j_call: TRBJ2-5; v_call: TRBV5-1; cdr3_length: 16; cdr3_aa: CASSDPKGGAQETQYF
clone_size: few; j_call: TRBJ2-7; v_call: TRBV2; cdr3_length: 11; cdr3_aa: CASEQGSEQYF
clone_size: many; j_call: TRBJ1-1; v_call: TRBV30; cdr3_length: 14; cdr3_aa: CAWSLDIMNTEAFF
clone_size: many; j_call: TRBJ1-5; v_call: TRBV15; cdr3_length: 12; cdr3_aa: CATSRDTLPQHF
clone_size: many; j_call: TRBJ2-1; v_call: TRBV12-3/TRBV12-4; cdr3_length: 15; cdr3_aa: CASSLATSGFNEQFF
clone_size: NA; j_call: TRBJ1-2; v_call: TRBV20-1; cdr3_length: 16; cdr3_aa: CSAIFTGQGPNYGYTF
clone_size: many; j_call: TRBJ2-1; v_call: TRBV28; cdr3_length: 20; cdr3_aa: CASSRSLSRLIISSDNEQFF
clone_size: many; j_call: TRBJ1-6; v_call: TRBV7-3; cdr3_length: 13; cdr3_aa: CASSFQINSPLHF
clone_size: many; j_call: TRBJ2-7; v_call: TRBV28; cdr3_length: 21; cdr3_aa: CASSFSPGTSGSEVMIYEQYF
clone_size: many; j_call: TRBJ2-5; v_call: TRBV30; cdr3_length: 17; cdr3_aa: CAWRPQTSGSPRETQYF
clone_size: NA; j_call: TRBJ1-6; v_call: TRBV19; cdr3_length: 15; cdr3_aa: CASTDRGGSNSPLHF
clone_size: many; j_call: TRBJ2-1; v_call: TRBV2; cdr3_length: 11; cdr3_aa: CACNQDNEQFF
clone_size: many; j_call: TRBJ2-1; v_call: TRBV12-3/TRBV12-4; cdr3_length: 16; cdr3_aa: CASSLSVRDGYNEQFF
clone_size: NA; j_call: TRBJ1-4; v_call: TRBV9; cdr3_length: 16; cdr3_aa: CASSVGGVATNEKLFF
clone_size: NA; j_call: TRBJ2-1; v_call: TRBV19; cdr3_length: 14; cdr3_aa: CASSKLAGGLGQFF
clone_size: few; j_call: TRBJ1-4; v_call: TRBV13; cdr3_length: 16; cdr3_aa: CASSIRQRPPGEKLFF
clone_size: NA; j_call: TRBJ2-7; v_call: TRBV15; cdr3_length: 15; cdr3_aa: CATSRASEGLYEQYF
clone_size: many; j_call: TRBJ1-5; v_call: TRBV7-2; cdr3_length: 15; cdr3_aa: CASSLSEGRNQPQHF
clone_size: few; j_call: TRBJ1-5; v_call: TRBV2; cdr3_length: 13; cdr3_aa: CASKFRWGQPQHF
clone_size: many; j_call: TRBJ1-2; v_call: TRBV27; cdr3_length: 13; cdr3_aa: CASSSRTADGYTF
clone_size: many; j_call: TRBJ2-7; v_call: TRBV5-6; cdr3_length: 18; cdr3_aa: CASSGRGLAGPPSYEQYF
clone_size: NA; j_call: TRBJ2-5; v_call: TRBV20-1; cdr3_length: 13; cdr3_aa: CSARYKREETQYF
clone_size: few; j_call: TRBJ2-2; v_call: TRBV28; cdr3_length: 19; cdr3_aa: CASSLLGLAGGRNTGELFF
clone_size: many; j_call: TRBJ2-1; v_call: TRBV7-9; cdr3_length: 12; cdr3_aa: CASSQDLLEQFF
clone_size: few; j_call: TRBJ2-7; v_call: TRBV19; cdr3_length: 15; cdr3_aa: CASSIQQGSIGEQYF
clone_size: many; j_call: TRBJ2-1; v_call: TRBV28; cdr3_length: 15; cdr3_aa: CASSGQGRSYNEQFF
clone_size: NA; j_call: TRBJ2-1; v_call: TRBV20-1; cdr3_length: 15; cdr3_aa: CSARSAHRLYNEQFF
clone_size: many; j_call: TRBJ2-7; v_call: TRBV5-1; cdr3_length: 18; cdr3_aa: CASSLGGLAGGPTYEQYF